One and the same sample provided the 2 T cell receptor beta chains below, sequenced in a study of blood T cell repertoires in COVID-19. Repertoires were generated with immunoSEQ multiplex PCR, while TCRdb's copy carries only in-frame clones and drops some. The table includes a few hundred thousand clones, 65% to 90% detected once. Sequenced material: peripheral blood. These receptors all come from a human donor in a cohort sampled during active COVID-19.

This sequence joins TRBV19 and TRBJ1-5; TRBD1 aligns across 8 bases. The CDR3 spans 18 residues. V lost 6 bases, J lost 0 bases, and 13 bases stayed unmatched. CDR1 is LNHDA and CDR2 is SQIVND in the germline V gene (reference sequence). DNA of the CDR3: TGTGCCAGTAGGAAAGACAGGGGAAGCTTTTATAGCAATCAGCCCCAGCATTTT. Amino acids: CASRKDRGSFYSNQPQHF.

The rearrangement joins TRBV5-4 to TRBJ2-3; D unresolved. The CDR3 is 15 amino acids. Germline CDR1 reads SGHNT; CDR2 reads YYREEE (reference sequence). Trimming removed 1 base from V and 1 base from J, with 10 bases in between. CDR3 region: CASSLSPGRTDTQYF. In DNA form, the CDR3 reads TGTGCCAGCAGCTTGAGCCCAGGTCGCACAGATACGCAGTATTTT.